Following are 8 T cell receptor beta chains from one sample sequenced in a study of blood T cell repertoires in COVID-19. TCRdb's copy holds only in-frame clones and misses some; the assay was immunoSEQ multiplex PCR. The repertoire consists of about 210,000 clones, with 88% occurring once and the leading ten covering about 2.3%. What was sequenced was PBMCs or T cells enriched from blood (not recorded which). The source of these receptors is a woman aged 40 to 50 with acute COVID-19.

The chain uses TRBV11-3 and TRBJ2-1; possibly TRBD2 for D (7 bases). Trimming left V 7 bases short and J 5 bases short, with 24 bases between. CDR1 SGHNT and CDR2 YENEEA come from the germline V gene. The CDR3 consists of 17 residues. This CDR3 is CASTIFGGGTNNNEQFF. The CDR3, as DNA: TGTGCCAGCACCATATTTGGGGGGGGCACGAATAACAATGAGCAGTTCTTC.

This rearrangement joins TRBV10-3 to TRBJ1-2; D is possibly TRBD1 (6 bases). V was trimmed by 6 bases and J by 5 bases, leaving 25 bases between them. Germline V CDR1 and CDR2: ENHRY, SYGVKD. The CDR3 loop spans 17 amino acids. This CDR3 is CAISRGGGGGALYGYTF. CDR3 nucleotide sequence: TGTGCCATCAGCCGCGGGGGTGGCGGGGGCGCGTTGTATGGCTACACCTTC.

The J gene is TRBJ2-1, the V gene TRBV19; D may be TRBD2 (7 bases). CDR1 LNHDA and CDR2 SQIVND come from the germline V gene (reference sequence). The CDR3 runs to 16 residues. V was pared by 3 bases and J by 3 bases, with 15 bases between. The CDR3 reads CASSIGGPARYNEQFF. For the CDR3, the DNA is TGTGCCAGTAGTATCGGGGGGCCAGCTCGCTACAATGAGCAGTTCTTC.

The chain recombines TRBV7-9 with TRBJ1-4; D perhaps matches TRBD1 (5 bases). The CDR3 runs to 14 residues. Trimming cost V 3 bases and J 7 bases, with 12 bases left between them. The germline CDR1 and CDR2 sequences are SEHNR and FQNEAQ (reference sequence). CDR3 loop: CASSFRGNGEKLFF. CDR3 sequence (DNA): TGTGCCAGCAGCTTCCGGGGGAATGGTGAAAAACTGTTTTTT.

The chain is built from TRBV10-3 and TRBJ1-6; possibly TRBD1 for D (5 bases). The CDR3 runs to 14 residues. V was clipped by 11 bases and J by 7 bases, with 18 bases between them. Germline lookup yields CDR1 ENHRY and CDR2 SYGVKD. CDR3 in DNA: TGTGCCGTATCCCAGGGAGGAGGGAATTCACCCCTCCACTTT. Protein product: CAVSQGGGNSPLHF.

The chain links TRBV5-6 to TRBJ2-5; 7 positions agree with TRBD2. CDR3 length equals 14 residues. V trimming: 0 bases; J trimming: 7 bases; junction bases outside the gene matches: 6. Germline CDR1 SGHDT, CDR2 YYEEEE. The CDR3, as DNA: TGTGCCAGCAGCTTGGCGAGCGGGGTTTCGACCCAGTACTTC. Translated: CASSLASGVSTQYF.

The CDR3 DNA reads as TGTGCCAGCAGTGAACAGTACAATGAGCAGTTCTTC. Protein: CASSEQYNEQFF. V is TRBV6-1 and J is TRBJ2-1; D is ambiguous. The V end lost 2 bases, the J end lost 4 bases, and 3 bases lay between the germline ends. The CDR3 consists of 12 residues. Germline V gene sequence: CDR1 MNHNS, CDR2 SASEGT.

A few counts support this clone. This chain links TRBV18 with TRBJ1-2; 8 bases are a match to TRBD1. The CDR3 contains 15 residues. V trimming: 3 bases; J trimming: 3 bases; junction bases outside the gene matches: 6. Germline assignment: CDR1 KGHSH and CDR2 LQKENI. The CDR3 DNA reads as TGTGCCAGCTCACCGGACAGGGTGGAAGACTATGGCTACACCTTC. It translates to CASSPDRVEDYGYTF.